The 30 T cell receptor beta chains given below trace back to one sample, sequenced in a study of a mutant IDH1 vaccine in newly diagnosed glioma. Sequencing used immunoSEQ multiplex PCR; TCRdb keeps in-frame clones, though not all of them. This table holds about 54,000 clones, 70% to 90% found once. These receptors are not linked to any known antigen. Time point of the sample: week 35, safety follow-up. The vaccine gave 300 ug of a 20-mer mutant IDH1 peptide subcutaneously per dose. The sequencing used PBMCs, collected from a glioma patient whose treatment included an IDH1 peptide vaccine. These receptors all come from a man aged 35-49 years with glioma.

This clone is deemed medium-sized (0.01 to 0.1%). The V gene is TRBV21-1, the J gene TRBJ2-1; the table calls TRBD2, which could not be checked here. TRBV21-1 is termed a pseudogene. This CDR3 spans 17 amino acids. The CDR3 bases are TGTGCCAGCAGCAAAGAGGGACTAGCGGGAGCAGACAATGAGCAGTTCTTC. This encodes CASSKEGLAGADNEQFF.

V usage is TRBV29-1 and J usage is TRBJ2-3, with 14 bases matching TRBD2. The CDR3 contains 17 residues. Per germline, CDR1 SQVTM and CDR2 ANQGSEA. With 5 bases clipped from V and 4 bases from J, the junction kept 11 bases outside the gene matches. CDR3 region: CSVSSGTSGSWADTQYF. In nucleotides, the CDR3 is TGCAGCGTTTCTTCCGGGACTAGCGGGAGTTGGGCAGATACGCAGTATTTT.

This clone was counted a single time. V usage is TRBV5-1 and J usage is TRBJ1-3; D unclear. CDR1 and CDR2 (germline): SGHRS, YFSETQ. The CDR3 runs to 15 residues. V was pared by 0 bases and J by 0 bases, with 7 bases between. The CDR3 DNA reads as TGCGCCAGCAGCTTGGTGGCGGACTCTGGAAACACCATATATTTT. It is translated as CASSLVADSGNTIYF.

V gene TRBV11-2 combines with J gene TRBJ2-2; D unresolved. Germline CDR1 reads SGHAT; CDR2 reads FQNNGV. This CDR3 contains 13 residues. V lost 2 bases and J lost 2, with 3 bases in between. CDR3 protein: CASSLSNTGELFF. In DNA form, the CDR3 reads TGTGCCAGCAGCTTATCCAACACCGGGGAGCTGTTTTTT. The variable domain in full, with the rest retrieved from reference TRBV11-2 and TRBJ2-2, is EAGVAQSPRYKIIEKRQSVAFWCNPISGHATLYWYQQILGQGPKLLIQFQNNGVVDDSQLPKDRFSAERLKGVDSTLKIQPAKLEDSAVYLCASSLSNTGELFFGEGSRLTVL.

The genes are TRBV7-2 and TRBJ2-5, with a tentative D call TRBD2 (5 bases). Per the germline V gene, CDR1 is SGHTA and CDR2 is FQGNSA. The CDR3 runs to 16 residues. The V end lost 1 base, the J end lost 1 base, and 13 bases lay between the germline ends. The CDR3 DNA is TGTGCCAGCAGCTTAGTGCCGGGGTGGGCCCAAGAGACCCAGTACTTC. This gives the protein CASSLVPGWAQETQYF.

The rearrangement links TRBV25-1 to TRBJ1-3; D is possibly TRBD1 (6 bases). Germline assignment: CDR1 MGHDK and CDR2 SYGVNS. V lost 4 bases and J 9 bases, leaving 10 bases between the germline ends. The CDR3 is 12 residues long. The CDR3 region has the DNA TGTGCCAGCAGTGCTCAGGGGTCCACCATATATTTT. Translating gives CASSAQGSTIYF.

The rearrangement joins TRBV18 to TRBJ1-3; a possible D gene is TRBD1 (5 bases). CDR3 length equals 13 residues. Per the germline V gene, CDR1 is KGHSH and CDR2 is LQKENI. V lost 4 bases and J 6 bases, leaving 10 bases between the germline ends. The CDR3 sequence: CASSQGNENTIYF. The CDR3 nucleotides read TGTGCCAGCTCACAGGGGAATGAAAACACCATATATTTT.

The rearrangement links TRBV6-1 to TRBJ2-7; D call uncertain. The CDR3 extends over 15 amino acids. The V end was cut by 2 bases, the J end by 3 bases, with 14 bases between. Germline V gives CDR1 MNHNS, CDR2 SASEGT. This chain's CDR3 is CASSESPVPYYEQYF. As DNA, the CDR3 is TGTGCCAGCAGTGAATCCCCAGTTCCCTACTACGAGCAGTACTTC.

CDR3 region: CASSAFDGRADTQYF. The CDR3 DNA sequence: TGTGCCAGCAGCGCTTTCGACGGGCGTGCGGATACGCAGTATTTT. This chain joins TRBV14 and TRBJ2-3; D is unclear. Trimming took off 5 bases at V and 6 bases at J, with 18 bases between the two ends. Germline-derived CDR1 and CDR2 are SGHDN and FVKESK. The CDR3 extends over 15 amino acids.

The CDR3, as DNA: TGTGCCAGCAGTGACGCCCCGGGTACAGATACGCAGTATTTT. Translation gives CASSDAPGTDTQYF. The V gene is TRBV6-4, the J gene TRBJ2-3; D gene ambiguous. The CDR3 spans 14 residues. CDR1 and CDR2 (germline): MRHNA, SNTAGT. V shed 2 bases and J shed 3 bases, with 9 bases lying between them.

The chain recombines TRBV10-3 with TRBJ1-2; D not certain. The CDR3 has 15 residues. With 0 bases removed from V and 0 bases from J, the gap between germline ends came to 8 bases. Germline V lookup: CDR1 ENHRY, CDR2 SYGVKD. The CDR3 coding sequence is TGTGCCATCAGTGAGTCGCACAGAGCTAACTATGGCTACACCTTC. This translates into CAISESHRANYGYTF.

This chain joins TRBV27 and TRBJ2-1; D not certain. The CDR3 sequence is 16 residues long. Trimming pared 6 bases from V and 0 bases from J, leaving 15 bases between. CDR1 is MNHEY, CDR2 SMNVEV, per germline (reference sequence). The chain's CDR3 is CASRSPNWSSYNEQFF. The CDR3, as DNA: TGTGCCAGCAGGTCCCCCAACTGGAGCTCCTACAATGAGCAGTTCTTC.

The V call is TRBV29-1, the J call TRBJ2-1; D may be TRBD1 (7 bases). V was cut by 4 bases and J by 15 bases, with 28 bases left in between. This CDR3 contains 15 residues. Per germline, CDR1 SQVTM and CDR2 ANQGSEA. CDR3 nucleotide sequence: TGCAGCGTTGGGGAGGTTCGGACAGGAGGTCCGGGGTGGTTCTTC. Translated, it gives CSVGEVRTGGPGWFF.

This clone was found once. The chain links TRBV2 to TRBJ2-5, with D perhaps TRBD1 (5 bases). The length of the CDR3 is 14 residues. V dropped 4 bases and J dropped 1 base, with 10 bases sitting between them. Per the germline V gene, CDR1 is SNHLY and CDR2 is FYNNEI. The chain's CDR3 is CASSVYRTQETQYF. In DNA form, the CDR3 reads TGTGCCAGCAGTGTGTACAGGACCCAAGAGACCCAGTACTTC.

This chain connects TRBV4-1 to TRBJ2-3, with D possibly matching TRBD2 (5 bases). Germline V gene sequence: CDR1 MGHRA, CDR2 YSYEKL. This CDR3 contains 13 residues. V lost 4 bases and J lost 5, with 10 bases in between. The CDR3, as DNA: TGCGCCAGCAGCCTCAATCGGGGAGATACGCAGTATTTT. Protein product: CASSLNRGDTQYF.

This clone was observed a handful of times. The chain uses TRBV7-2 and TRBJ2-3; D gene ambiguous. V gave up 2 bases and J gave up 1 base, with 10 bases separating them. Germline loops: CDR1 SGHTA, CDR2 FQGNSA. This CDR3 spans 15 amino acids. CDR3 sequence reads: CASSLSVSRTDTQYF. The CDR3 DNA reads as TGTGCCAGCAGCTTAAGCGTTTCACGCACAGATACGCAGTATTTT.

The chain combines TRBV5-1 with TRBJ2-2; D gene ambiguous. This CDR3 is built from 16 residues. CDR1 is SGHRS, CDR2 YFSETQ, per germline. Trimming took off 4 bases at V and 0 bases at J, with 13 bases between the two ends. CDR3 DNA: TGCGCCAGCAGCCTGCGGACGGCCGCGAACACCGGGGAGCTGTTTTTT. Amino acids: CASSLRTAANTGELFF.

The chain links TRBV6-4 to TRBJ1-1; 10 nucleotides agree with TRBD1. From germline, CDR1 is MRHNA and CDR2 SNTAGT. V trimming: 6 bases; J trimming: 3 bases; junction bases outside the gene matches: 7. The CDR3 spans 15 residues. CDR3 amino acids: CASRPGQGLDTEAFF. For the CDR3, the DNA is TGTGCCAGCAGGCCGGGACAGGGGCTGGACACTGAAGCTTTCTTT.

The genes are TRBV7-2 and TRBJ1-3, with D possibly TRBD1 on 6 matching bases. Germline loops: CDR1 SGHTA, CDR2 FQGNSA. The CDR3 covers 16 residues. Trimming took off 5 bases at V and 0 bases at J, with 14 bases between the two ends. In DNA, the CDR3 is TGTGCCAGCAGCCGGACCCGGGACAACTCTGGAAACACCATATATTTT. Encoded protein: CASSRTRDNSGNTIYF.

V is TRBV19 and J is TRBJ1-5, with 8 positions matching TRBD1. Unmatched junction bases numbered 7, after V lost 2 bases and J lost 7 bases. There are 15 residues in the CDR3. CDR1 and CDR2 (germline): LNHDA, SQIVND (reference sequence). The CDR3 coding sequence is TGTGCCAGTAGTATAACGGGACAGGTCGGGCAGCCCCAGCATTTT. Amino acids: CASSITGQVGQPQHF.

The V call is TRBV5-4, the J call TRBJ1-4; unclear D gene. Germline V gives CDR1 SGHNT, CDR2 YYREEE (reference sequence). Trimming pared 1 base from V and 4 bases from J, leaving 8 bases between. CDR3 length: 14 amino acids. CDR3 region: CASSLSINNEKLFF. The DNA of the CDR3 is TGTGCCAGCAGCTTGTCGATAAATAATGAAAAACTGTTTTTT.

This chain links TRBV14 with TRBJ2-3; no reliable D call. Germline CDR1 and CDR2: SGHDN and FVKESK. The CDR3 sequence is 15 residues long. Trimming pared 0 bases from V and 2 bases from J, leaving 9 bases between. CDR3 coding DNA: TGTGCCAGCAGCCAAGATGTCCAGGCCACAGATACGCAGTATTTT. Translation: CASSQDVQATDTQYF.

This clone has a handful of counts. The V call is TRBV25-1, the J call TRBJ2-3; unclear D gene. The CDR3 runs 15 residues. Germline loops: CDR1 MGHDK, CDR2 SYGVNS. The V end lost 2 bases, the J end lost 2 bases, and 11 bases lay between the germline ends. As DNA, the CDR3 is TGTGCCAGCAGTGAAGGATTGGTTTTCACAGATACGCAGTATTTT. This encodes CASSEGLVFTDTQYF. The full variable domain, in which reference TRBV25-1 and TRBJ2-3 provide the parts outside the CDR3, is EADIYQTPRYLVIGTGKKITLECSQTMGHDKMYWYQQDPGMELHLIHYSYGVNSTEKGDLSSESTVSRIRTEHFPLTLESARPSHTSQYLCASSEGLVFTDTQYFGPGTRLTVL.

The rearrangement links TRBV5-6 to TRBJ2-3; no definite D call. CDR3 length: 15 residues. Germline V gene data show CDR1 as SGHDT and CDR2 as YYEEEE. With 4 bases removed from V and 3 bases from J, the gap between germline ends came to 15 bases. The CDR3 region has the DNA TGTGCCAGCAGCGCCGATGGCGGTTGGACAGATACGCAGTATTTT. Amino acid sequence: CASSADGGWTDTQYF.

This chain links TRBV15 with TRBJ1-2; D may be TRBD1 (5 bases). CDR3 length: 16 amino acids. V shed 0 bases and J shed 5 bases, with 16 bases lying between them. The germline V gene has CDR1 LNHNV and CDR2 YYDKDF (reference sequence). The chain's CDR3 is CATSREMGQGGYGYTF. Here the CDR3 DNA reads TGTGCCACCAGCAGAGAAATGGGGCAGGGCGGGTATGGCTACACCTTC.

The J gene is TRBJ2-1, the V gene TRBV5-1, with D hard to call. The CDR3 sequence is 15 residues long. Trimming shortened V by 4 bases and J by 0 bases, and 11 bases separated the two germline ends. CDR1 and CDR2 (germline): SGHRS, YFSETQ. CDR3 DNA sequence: TGCGCCAGCAGCACGGACCTCAGCTCCTACAATGAGCAGTTCTTC. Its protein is CASSTDLSSYNEQFF.

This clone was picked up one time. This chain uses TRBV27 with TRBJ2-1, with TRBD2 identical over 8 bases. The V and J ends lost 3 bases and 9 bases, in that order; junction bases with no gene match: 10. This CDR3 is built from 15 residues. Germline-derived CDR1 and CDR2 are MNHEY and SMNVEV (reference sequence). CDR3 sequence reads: CASSLISGVGGEQFF. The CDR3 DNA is TGTGCCAGCAGTTTGATTAGCGGGGTAGGCGGTGAGCAGTTCTTC.

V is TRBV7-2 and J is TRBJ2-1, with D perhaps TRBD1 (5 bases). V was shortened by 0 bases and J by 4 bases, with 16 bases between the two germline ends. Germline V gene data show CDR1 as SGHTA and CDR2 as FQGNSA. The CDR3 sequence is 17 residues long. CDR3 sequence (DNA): TGTGCCAGCAGCTTAGCGGGCACCGGCAGGGTTTACAATGAGCAGTTCTTC. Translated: CASSLAGTGRVYNEQFF.

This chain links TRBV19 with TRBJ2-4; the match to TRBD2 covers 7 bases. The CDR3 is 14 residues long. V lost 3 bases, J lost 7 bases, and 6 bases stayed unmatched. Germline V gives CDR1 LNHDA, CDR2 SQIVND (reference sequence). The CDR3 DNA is TGTGCCAGTAGTATTAGTGGGCGGGGGAACATTCAGTACTTC. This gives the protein CASSISGRGNIQYF.

In DNA, the CDR3 is TGTGCCAGCAGTGGAAATAAGCAAGAGACCCAGTACTTC. Translated, it gives CASSGNKQETQYF. The chain couples TRBV2 to TRBJ2-5; D gene unclear. Germline V gene lookup returns CDR1 SNHLY and CDR2 FYNNEI. This CDR3 contains 13 residues. V was trimmed by 4 bases and J by 2 bases, leaving 8 bases between them.